This TCR beta chain appears in the sequencing data of a study of cytomegalovirus exposure and HLA in healthy donors. Overall study: Early released data comprised tens of millions of unique TCRs from HLA-typed donors.

Comment on this clone: The antigen is unknown.

13 Jbeta primers and 60 Vbeta primers were used for the PCR. Libraries were prepared by immunoSEQ multiplex PCR; TCRdb keeps only in-frame clonotypes and omits some of them. The data hold roughly 62,000 clones, with 65% to 75% observed a single time. Germline V lookup: CDR1 MNHEY, CDR2 SMNVEV (reference sequence). Losses at the gene ends were 7 bases for V and 4 bases for J; bases not matched to a gene: 12. CDR3 length: 16 residues. The study's findings and limits: The authors reported that TCR beta sequences could predict HLA-A and HLA-B alleles. These predictions were accurate for most subjects in the first cohort. The presence/absence work took it that sequencing depth was about the same across donors.

This TCR derives from a woman aged 30 to 39 in good health and CMV-seronegative. The chain recombines TRBV27 with TRBJ2-2, with TRBD2 matching 7 bases. Source material: PBMCs. This CDR3 is CASTSERGVGTGELFF. In nucleotides, the CDR3 is TGTGCCAGCACCTCCGAGCGGGGCGTAGGCACCGGGGAGCTGTTTTTT.